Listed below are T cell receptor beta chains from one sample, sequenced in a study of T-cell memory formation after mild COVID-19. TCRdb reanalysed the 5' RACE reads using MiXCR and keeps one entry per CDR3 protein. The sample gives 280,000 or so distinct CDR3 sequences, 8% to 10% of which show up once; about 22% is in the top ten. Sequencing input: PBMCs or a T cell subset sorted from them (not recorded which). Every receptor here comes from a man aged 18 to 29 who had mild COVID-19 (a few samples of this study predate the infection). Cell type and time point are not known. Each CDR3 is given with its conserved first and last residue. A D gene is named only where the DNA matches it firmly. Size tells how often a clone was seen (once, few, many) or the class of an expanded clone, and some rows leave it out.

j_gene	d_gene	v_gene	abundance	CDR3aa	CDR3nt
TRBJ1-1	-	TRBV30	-	CAWSGVGMNTEAFF	TGTGCCTGGAGTGGGGTAGGGATGAACACTGAAGCTTTCTTT
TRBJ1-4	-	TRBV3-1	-	CASTRRPDEKLFF	TGTGCCAGCACCCGTCGTCCGGACGAAAAACTGTTTTTT
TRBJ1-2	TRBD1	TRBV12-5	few	CASGLGDRYGYTF	TGTGCTAGTGGTTTGGGGGACAGGTACGGCTACACCTTC
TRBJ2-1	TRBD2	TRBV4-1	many	CASSHQTSGEGDEQFF	TGCGCCAGCAGCCACCAGACTAGCGGGGAGGGGGATGAGCAGTTCTTC
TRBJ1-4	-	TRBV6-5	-	CASSYSVTNEKLFF	TGTGCCAGCAGTTACTCGGTCACTAATGAAAAACTGTTTTTT
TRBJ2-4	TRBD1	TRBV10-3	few	CAIRGTGTGENIQYF	TGTGCCATCAGGGGGACGGGGACAGGGGAAAACATTCAGTACTTC
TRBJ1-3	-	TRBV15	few	CATSRVGESSGNTIYF	TGTGCCACCAGCAGAGTCGGGGAAAGCTCTGGAAACACCATATATTTT
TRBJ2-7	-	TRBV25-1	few	CASSVALEQYF	TGTGCCAGCAGTGTTGCCCTCGAGCAGTACTTC
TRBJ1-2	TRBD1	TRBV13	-	CASSSSDRGSYGYTF	TGTGCCAGCAGCTCATCGGACAGGGGAAGCTATGGCTACACCTTC
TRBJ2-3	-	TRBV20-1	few	CSASWTPTLTDTQYF	TGCAGTGCTAGTTGGACTCCAACTCTCACAGATACGCAGTATTTT
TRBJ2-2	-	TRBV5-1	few	CASSPFTGQLFTGELFF	TGCGCCAGCAGCCCGTTTACTGGACAGCTATTTACCGGGGAGCTGTTTTTT
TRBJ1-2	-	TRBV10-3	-	CAISEVRGLHYGYTF	TGTGCCATCAGTGAGGTTAGGGGACTGCACTATGGCTACACCTTC
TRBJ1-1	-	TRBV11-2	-	CASSFLTGGVEAFF	TGTGCCAGCAGCTTCCTGACAGGAGGAGTTGAAGCTTTCTTT
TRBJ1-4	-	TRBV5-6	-	CASSITGHADEKLFF	TGTGCCAGCAGCATAACAGGGCATGCTGATGAAAAACTGTTTTTT
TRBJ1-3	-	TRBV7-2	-	CASSPIPNTIYF	TGTGCCAGCAGCCCCATCCCAAACACCATATATTTT
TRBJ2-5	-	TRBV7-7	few	CASSFYYSGGGLETQYF	TGTGCCAGCAGCTTTTATTACAGTGGAGGGGGCCTGGAGACCCAGTACTTC
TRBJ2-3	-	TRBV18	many	CASSLLQDTQYF	TGTGCCAGCTCATTGTTGCAGGATACGCAGTATTTT
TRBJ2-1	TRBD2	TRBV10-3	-	CAITLQRGGRDEQFF	TGTGCCATCACCCTCCAGCGGGGGGGCCGAGATGAGCAGTTCTTC
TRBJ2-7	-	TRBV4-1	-	CASSQDSGTSYEQYF	TGCGCCAGCAGCCAAGACAGTGGCACTTCCTACGAGCAGTACTTC
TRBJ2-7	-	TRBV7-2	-	CASSLVAGLHEQYF	TGTGCCAGCAGCTTAGTCGCAGGATTACACGAGCAGTACTTC
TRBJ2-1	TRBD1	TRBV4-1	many	CASSHLTGAHEQFF	TGCGCCAGCAGCCACCTGACAGGGGCCCATGAGCAGTTCTTC
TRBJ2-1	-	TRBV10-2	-	CASFPLGIRDEQFF	TGCGCCAGTTTCCCCCTAGGGATTCGAGATGAGCAGTTCTTC
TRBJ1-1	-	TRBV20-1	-	CSAWGGRTEAFF	TGCAGTGCCTGGGGGGGTCGCACTGAAGCTTTCTTT
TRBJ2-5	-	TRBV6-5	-	CASTSLRQETQYF	TGTGCCAGCACTAGCTTGCGGCAAGAGACCCAGTACTTC
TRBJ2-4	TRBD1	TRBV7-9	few	CASSQAQGGAKNIQYF	TGTGCCAGCAGCCAAGCACAGGGGGGAGCCAAAAACATTCAGTACTTC
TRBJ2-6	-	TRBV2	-	CATAATAKLSGANVLTF	TGTGCTACCGCGGCGACTGCAAAGCTCTCTGGGGCCAACGTCCTGACTTTC
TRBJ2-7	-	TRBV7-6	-	CASSSEGHTYEQYF	TGTGCCAGCAGCTCCGAGGGACATACCTACGAGCAGTACTTC
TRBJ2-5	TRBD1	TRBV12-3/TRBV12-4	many	CASTGRTGQETQYF	TGTGCCAGCACCGGACGGACAGGGCAAGAGACCCAGTACTTC
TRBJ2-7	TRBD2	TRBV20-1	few	CSARGRGSYEQYF	TGCAGTGCTAGAGGGCGGGGGTCCTACGAGCAGTACTTC
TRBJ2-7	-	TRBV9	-	CASSVVAGEQYF	TGTGCCAGCAGCGTAGTCGCGGGGGAGCAGTACTTC
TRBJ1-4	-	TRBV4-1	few	CASSHIRSNEKLFF	TGCGCCAGCAGCCACATCAGGAGTAATGAAAAACTGTTTTTT
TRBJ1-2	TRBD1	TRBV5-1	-	CASSAKSTGQGARITF	TGCGCCAGCAGTGCCAAATCCACCGGACAGGGGGCGAGGATCACCTTC
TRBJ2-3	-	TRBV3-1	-	CASSQDFGYTDTQYF	TGTGCCAGCAGCCAAGATTTCGGTTACACAGATACGCAGTATTTT
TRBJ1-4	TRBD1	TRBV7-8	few	CASSLNRGEGKLFF	TGTGCCAGCAGCTTAAACAGGGGGGAGGGAAAACTGTTTTTT
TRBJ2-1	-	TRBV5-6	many	CASSLDSPNEQFF	TGTGCCAGCAGCTTGGACAGTCCCAATGAGCAGTTCTTC
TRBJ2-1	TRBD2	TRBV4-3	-	CASSQAGLVNEQFF	TGCGCCAGCAGCCAAGCCGGACTAGTCAATGAGCAGTTCTTC
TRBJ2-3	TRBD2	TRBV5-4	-	CASATGGATDTQYF	TGTGCCAGTGCCACCGGGGGGGCCACAGATACGCAGTATTTT
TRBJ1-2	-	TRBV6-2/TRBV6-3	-	CASRLPGTSYGYTF	TGTGCCAGCAGATTGCCCGGGACCTCCTATGGCTACACCTTC
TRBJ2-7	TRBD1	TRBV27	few	CASPSGTGGATYEQYF	TGTGCCAGCCCCTCTGGGACAGGGGGCGCAACCTACGAGCAGTACTTC
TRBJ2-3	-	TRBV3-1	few	CASSRTWDSSTDTQYF	TGTGCCAGCAGCCGGACATGGGACTCGAGCACAGATACGCAGTATTTT
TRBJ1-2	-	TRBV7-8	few	CASTLGGGGGGYTF	TGTGCCAGCACCCTAGGAGGGGGTGGCGGTGGCTACACCTTC